This T cell receptor beta chain was recovered during a study of cytomegalovirus exposure and HLA in healthy donors. This CDR3 has 14 residues. Germline assignment: CDR1 MNHEY and CDR2 SVGAGI. Between the trimmed V and J ends, which lost 4 bases and 15 bases, there was a span of 21 bases. General study results and limits: The study listed 150 to 200 cytomegalovirus-associated TCR beta chains.

It was with 60 Vbeta and 13 Jbeta primers that the PCR ran. Here immunoSEQ multiplex PCR was the method, and the copy in TCRdb shows in-frame clones only, minus some. Recorded for this sample: about 150,000 clones. Remarks on this clone: The antigen remains unidentified.

Sequencing used PBMCs. V usage is TRBV6-5 and J usage is TRBJ2-2, with D perhaps TRBD1 (6 bases). The sequence was collected from a woman in her forties or fifties in good health and CMV-seronegative. The CDR3 DNA reads TGTGCCAGCAGTTCCACAGGGAGTAGGAGGCCGGTGTTTTTT. Its protein is CASSSTGSRRPVFF.